Listed below are T cell receptor beta chains from one sample, sequenced in a study of molecular identifiers for immune sequencing clone quantification. Via MiXCR, TCRdb re-called the PCR reads, giving one row per CDR3 protein. The table records more than 550,000 distinct CDR3 sequences, about 25% of them present only once. The specimen was naive CD8+ T cells from blood, with Jurkat cell RNA spiked in. These receptors were collected from a human donor in good health. Some libraries in this study had Jurkat cell RNA spiked in. CDR3s include the opening cysteine and the closing phenylalanine or tryptophan. A D gene is named only where the DNA matches it firmly. Size is stated for part of the rows, as once, few or many counts, or as a class when the clone is expanded.

TRBJ1-6	TRBV6-2/TRBV6-3	.	.	TGTGCCAGCAGTCAACAGGCGAGCTACTATAATTCACCCCTCCACTTT	CASSQQASYYNSPLHF
TRBJ2-1	TRBV6-6	few	TRBD2	TGTGCCAGCAGTTTCGGGACTAGCCATGAGCAGTTCTTC	CASSFGTSHEQFF
TRBJ2-7	TRBV19	few	TRBD1	TGTGCCAGTAGTATTCAGGGGGCGGACGAGCAGTACTTC	CASSIQGADEQYF
TRBJ2-5	TRBV28	few	TRBD2	TGTGCCAGCAGTGGTACTAGCGGGAGGGTAGAGACCCAGTACTTC	CASSGTSGRVETQYF
TRBJ2-7	TRBV6-2/TRBV6-3	.	.	TGTGCCAGCAGTCGTCCCTTGGAATACGAGCAGTACTTC	CASSRPLEYEQYF
TRBJ2-1	TRBV10-3	.	TRBD2	TGTGCCATCAGTGACATTACTAGCGGCAGCTCCTACAATGAGCAGTTCTTC	CAISDITSGSSYNEQFF
TRBJ1-4	TRBV7-9	.	TRBD1	TGTGCCAGCAGCTCCTGGACAGGGGAAAATGAAAAACTGTTTTTT	CASSSWTGENEKLFF
TRBJ1-1	TRBV4-3	few	TRBD1	TGCGCCAGCAGCCATGATAGGTGGCAGGGGGCTGGTGAAGCTTTCTTT	CASSHDRWQGAGEAFF
TRBJ2-2	TRBV20-1	few	TRBD1	TGCAGTGCTAGAGAAGGGGACAGGGACCTCACCGGGGAGCTGTTTTTT	CSAREGDRDLTGELFF
TRBJ2-1	TRBV12-5	.	.	TGTGCTAGTGGTTTGGGATTCGCCTACAAGAAGGATGAGCAGTTCTTC	CASGLGFAYKKDEQFF
TRBJ2-1	TRBV2	.	TRBD2	TGTGCCAGCAGTGAGACTAGCGGGGGGAATGACAATGAGCAGTTCTTC	CASSETSGGNDNEQFF
TRBJ1-1	TRBV2	few	.	TGTGCCAGCTCAAGGGTGGGGGTTGGCACTGAAGCTTTCTTT	CASSRVGVGTEAFF
TRBJ1-1	TRBV20-1	few	.	TGCAGTGCTAGAGATCTCGGGGGCACTGAAGCTTTCTTT	CSARDLGGTEAFF
TRBJ1-1	TRBV3-1	few	.	TGTGCCAGCAGCCAAGATAGGACAATAATGAACACTGAAGCTTTCTTT	CASSQDRTIMNTEAFF
TRBJ2-3	TRBV13	few	.	TGTGCCAGCAGCTTAGTGGGTGACACCAAGGCGCAGTATTTT	CASSLVGDTKAQYF
TRBJ2-5	TRBV3-1	few	TRBD2	TGTGCCAGCAGCGCTACACCGGGACTAGCGGGAGAGACCCAGTACTTC	CASSATPGLAGETQYF
TRBJ2-7	TRBV13	few	.	TGTGCCAGCGCCACCGGAGGGGGCCAAGGCTACGAGCAGTACTTC	CASATGGGQGYEQYF
TRBJ1-1	TRBV5-5	few	.	TGTGCCAGCAGCGAGGGGACCCAGAACACTGAAGCTTTCTTT	CASSEGTQNTEAFF
TRBJ2-1	TRBV4-3	.	TRBD2	TGCGCCAGCAGCCAAGGCCTAGCGGGAGCGAGCCATGAGCAGTTCTTC	CASSQGLAGASHEQFF
TRBJ2-3	TRBV7-2	many	.	TGTGCCAGCAGCTTAGCGCCGACCCGGAGAGATGGCACAGATACGCAGTATTTT	CASSLAPTRRDGTDTQYF
TRBJ1-6	TRBV7-9	few	TRBD1	TGTGCCAGCAGTCCGGAAGACTGGACAGGGGGCAATTCACCCCTCCACTTT	CASSPEDWTGGNSPLHF
TRBJ2-5	TRBV6-2/TRBV6-3	many	.	TGTGCCAGCAGTTACAGAGGCGGACCGGGCCAGTACTTC	CASSYRGGPGQYF
TRBJ1-2	TRBV27	many	.	TGTGCCAGCAGTTTGGGGCTTGGTACCTCCTATGGCTACACCTTC	CASSLGLGTSYGYTF
TRBJ2-3	TRBV2	.	.	TGTGCCAGCAGCGGCGCCTGGGGGGGGGCCACAGATACGCAGTATTTT	CASSGAWGGATDTQYF
TRBJ2-1	TRBV5-1	many	TRBD2	TGCGCCAGCAGCTTGGAAGCAGTAGCGGGAGTCGCAGTCCATGAGCAGTTCTTC	CASSLEAVAGVAVHEQFF
TRBJ1-4	TRBV12-3/TRBV12-4	many	.	TGTGCCAGCACTCGGACCACCGTAGCTAATGAAAAACTGTTTTTT	CASTRTTVANEKLFF
TRBJ1-2	TRBV6-5	.	.	TGTGCCAGCAGTCCGTGGGGGGCAGGCACAGGAGAAAGTGGCTACACCTTC	CASSPWGAGTGESGYTF
TRBJ1-4	TRBV28	many	.	TGTGCCAGCAGTCAGGACATGAATGATGAAAAACTGTTTTTT	CASSQDMNDEKLFF
TRBJ1-2	TRBV7-9	.	TRBD1	TGTGCCAGCAGCCGGGACAGTGATGGCTACACCTTC	CASSRDSDGYTF
TRBJ1-5	TRBV4-1	.	TRBD1	TGCGCCAGCAGCCGAGCGACAGGGGCTATCGTTAGCAATCAGCCCCAGCATTTT	CASSRATGAIVSNQPQHF
TRBJ2-7	TRBV30	.	.	TGTGCCTGGAGTGCCTACAGCCTCTCCTACGAGCAGTACTTC	CAWSAYSLSYEQYF
TRBJ2-7	TRBV28	many	TRBD2	TGTGCCAGCAGTCTAGCGGGAGCGTCCTACGAGCAGTACTTC	CASSLAGASYEQYF
TRBJ2-7	TRBV28	many	TRBD2	TGTGCCAGCAGTGCCAATAGCGGGAGGATGAACGAGCAGTACTTC	CASSANSGRMNEQYF
TRBJ2-5	TRBV12-5	few	TRBD1	TGTGCTAGTGGTTTGGTATGGGACAGTTGTGACCAGTACTTC	CASGLVWDSCDQYF
TRBJ2-7	TRBV7-9	few	.	TGTGCCAGCAGCCCCCAGCGACCCTACGAGCAGTACTTC	CASSPQRPYEQYF
TRBJ1-2	TRBV5-5	few	TRBD1	TGTGCCAGCAGCGGAACCGGGACAGCGGAAGTGTACTATGGCTACACCTTC	CASSGTGTAEVYYGYTF
TRBJ1-6	TRBV28	.	.	TGTGCCAGCAGTTTTGACTATAATTCACCCCTCCACTTT	CASSFDYNSPLHF
TRBJ2-5	TRBV29-1	.	TRBD1	TGCAGCACATTGGAGACAGGGGGCCAAGAGCCCCAGTACTTC	CSTLETGGQEPQYF
TRBJ1-2	TRBV6-5	many	.	TGTGCCAGCAGTTACGCGGGACGGACTATCTCCACCTTC	CASSYAGRTISTF
TRBJ2-4	TRBV6-6	few	.	TGTGCCAGCAGGGGCCCATCGGGCAAAAACATTCAGTACTTC	CASRGPSGKNIQYF
TRBJ2-3	TRBV5-1	.	.	TGCGCCAGCAGCTCGAAGGGCAGGGGGAGGACAGATACGCAGTATTTT	CASSSKGRGRTDTQYF
TRBJ2-7	TRBV6-4	many	.	TGTGCCAGCAGTGAGGTCGGGGTTGAGCAGTACTTC	CASSEVGVEQYF
TRBJ2-2	TRBV19	many	.	TGTGCCACCAACAGGGATGAGAGAACCGGGGAGCTGTTTTTT	CATNRDERTGELFF
TRBJ1-5	TRBV30	.	.	TGTGCCTGGAGTGAGGGGGGGCCCATTGGCAATCGGCCCCAGCATTTT	CAWSEGGPIGNRPQHF
TRBJ2-5	TRBV5-1	many	TRBD1	TGCGCCAGCCCCTGCGAGACAGGGAATCAAGAGACCCAGTACTTC	CASPCETGNQETQYF
TRBJ2-7	TRBV29-1	many	.	TGCAGCGTTGCTGGGCCGGGGGCCGAGCAGTACTTC	CSVAGPGAEQYF
TRBJ2-1	TRBV7-8	many	.	TGTGCCAGCAGCTCCGGGGCGGGCAGCCACAATGAGCAGTTCTTC	CASSSGAGSHNEQFF
TRBJ2-7	TRBV11-2	.	.	TGTGCCAGCAGCTTAGGCGGGGACCCCTACGAGCAGTACTTC	CASSLGGDPYEQYF